This T cell receptor beta chain stems from a study of a mutant IDH1 vaccine in newly diagnosed glioma (dated by TCRdb to about 2021). For context, the study as a whole: Vaccination began 4-6 weeks after radiotherapy alone, or alongside temozolomide cycles in the chemotherapy-containing groups. Peripheral blood was drawn at six visits: V03 (baseline), V05, V07, V10, V12 and V13. Of the approximately 30 treated patients, roughly 60% were male and about 40% were female, and the mean age was about 40 years. Longitudinal TCRB deep sequencing was done for 25 to 30 treated patients, wherever samples were available for exploratory analyses. Before enrollment, most patients had been given radiochemotherapy with temozolomide as standard therapy, while the rest had received either radiotherapy alone or temozolomide alone. The week-35 safety follow-up was designated visit V12, and the week-47 end of study was designated visit V13.

V is cut back by 3 bases and J by 6 bases, with 16 bases in the junction unmatched. Per the germline V gene, SQVTM is the CDR1 and ANQGSEA is the CDR2. The CDR3 starts with the cysteine, ends with the phenylalanine, and has 16 residues. The only DNA kept is the CDR3, 48 bases in frame from the first base. Overall study outcomes, separate from this receptor: The authors stated that sample limitations prevented analyses of patient blood samples from being reproduced. No apparent relationship was observed between pseudoprogression and alterations in the top peripheral T cell clonotypes detected by TCRB sequencing. Availability determined which PBMC samples were chosen for TCRB deep sequencing. Vaccine-induced immune responses across multiple MHC alleles were detected in 90% to 95% of patients.

Library preparation employed the immunoSEQ multiplex PCR assay. Rearranged TCR beta chain sequences were amplified with the hsTCRB Kit following the manufacturer's protocol. An Illumina MiSeq was used to sequence the TCRB libraries. On the authors' methods: The proprietary platform of the kit vendor was used for demultiplexing, trimming and gene mapping. TCRdb holds this immuneACCESS table with in-frame rearrangements only. Some clones are missing; in checked studies, unresolved V genes explain under half, and the rest has no known cause. The V and J calls and clone size come from that table; D and trimming were worked out from the DNA. The sample contains 69,000 or so clones, more than 85% of them found a single time. About 2% of the sample is in the top ten clones. Concerning this clone itself: It lacks a known antigen. Base qualities are not at hand, and no much larger clone is one base apart.

The time point label on this specimen signifies: week 35, safety follow-up. Every vaccine dose consisted of 300 ug of a 20-mer mutant IDH1 peptide in Montanide, administered subcutaneously together with topical imiquimod. Patients received eight vaccinations in weeks 1, 3, 5, 7, 11, 15, 19 and 23, corresponding to visits V03 through V10. Donors had newly diagnosed WHO grade 3 or 4 IDH1-mutant astrocytomas with loss of nuclear ATRX. The samples were drawn from NOA16, a multicentre, single-arm, open-label phase I trial in Germany that tested a mutant IDH1 peptide vaccine in humans for the first time. Genomic DNA for TCRB sequencing was isolated from EDTA blood with the DNeasy Blood and Tissue Kit.

The sequence links TRBV29-1 to TRBJ2-5; 7 middle bases align to TRBD2. The sequencing used PBMCs, collected from a glioma patient whose treatment included an IDH1 peptide vaccine. The source of this sequence is a man between 25 and 39 years old with glioma. The sequenced DNA is TGCAGCGTTGATGGGAGGGTAGCGCGGAAACCACAGACCCAGTACTTC. The encoded protein is CSVDGRVARKPQTQYF.